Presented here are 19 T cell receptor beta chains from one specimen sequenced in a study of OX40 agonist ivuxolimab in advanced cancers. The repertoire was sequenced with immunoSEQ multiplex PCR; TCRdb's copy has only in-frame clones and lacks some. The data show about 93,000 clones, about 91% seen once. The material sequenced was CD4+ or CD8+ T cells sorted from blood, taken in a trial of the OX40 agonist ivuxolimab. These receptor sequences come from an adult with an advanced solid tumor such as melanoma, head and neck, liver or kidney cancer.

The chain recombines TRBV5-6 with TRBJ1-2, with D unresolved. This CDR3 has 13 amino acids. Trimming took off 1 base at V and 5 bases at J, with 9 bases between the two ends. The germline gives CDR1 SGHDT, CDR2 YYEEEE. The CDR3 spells CASSLNGLYGYTF. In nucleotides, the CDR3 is TGTGCCAGCAGCTTGAACGGTTTGTATGGCTACACCTTC.

DNA for the CDR3: TGTGCCAGCAGTGATCCAAACGAAAAACTGTTTTTT. Residues: CASSDPNEKLFF. This chain links TRBV6-5 with TRBJ1-4; D gene ambiguous. CDR1 is MNHEY, CDR2 SVGAGI, per germline. CDR3 length: 12 residues. Trimming stripped 5 bases from V and 8 bases from J, with 9 bases between.

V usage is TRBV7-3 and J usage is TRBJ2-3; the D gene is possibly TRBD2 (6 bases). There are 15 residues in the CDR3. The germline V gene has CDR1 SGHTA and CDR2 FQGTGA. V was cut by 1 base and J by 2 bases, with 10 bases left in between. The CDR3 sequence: CASSLRGLDTDTQYF. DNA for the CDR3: TGTGCCAGCAGCTTAAGGGGACTCGACACAGATACGCAGTATTTT.

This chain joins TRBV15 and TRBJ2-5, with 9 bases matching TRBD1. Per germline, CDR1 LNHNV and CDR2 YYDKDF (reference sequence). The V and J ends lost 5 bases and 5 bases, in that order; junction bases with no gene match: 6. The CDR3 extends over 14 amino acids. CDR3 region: CATSRDRVQETQYF. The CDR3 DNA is TGTGCCACCAGCCGGGACAGGGTGCAGGAGACCCAGTACTTC.

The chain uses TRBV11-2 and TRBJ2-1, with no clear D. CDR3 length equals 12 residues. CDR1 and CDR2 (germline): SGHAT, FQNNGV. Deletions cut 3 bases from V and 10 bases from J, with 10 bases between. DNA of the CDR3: TGTGCCAGCAGCTTCTCCCTCGCGGAGCAGTTCTTC. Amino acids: CASSFSLAEQFF.

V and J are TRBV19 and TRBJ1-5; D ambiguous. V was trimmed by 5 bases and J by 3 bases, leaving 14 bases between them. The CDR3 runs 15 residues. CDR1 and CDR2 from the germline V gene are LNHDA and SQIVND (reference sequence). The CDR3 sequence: CASSQARRYNQPQHF. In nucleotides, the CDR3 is TGTGCCAGTAGTCAGGCGAGGAGGTACAATCAGCCCCAGCATTTT.

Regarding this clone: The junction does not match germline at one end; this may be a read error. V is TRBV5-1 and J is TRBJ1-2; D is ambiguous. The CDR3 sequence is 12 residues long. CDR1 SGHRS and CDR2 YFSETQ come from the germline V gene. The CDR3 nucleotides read TGTGCCAGCAGCCTTAACGACTATGGCTACACCTTC. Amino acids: CASSLNDYGYTF.

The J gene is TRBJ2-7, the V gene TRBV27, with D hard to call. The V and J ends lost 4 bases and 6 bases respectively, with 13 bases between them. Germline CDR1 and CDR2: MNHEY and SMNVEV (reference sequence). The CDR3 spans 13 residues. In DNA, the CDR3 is TGTGCCAGCAGTTCTTCTACCTTGGGCGAGCAGTACTTC. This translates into CASSSSTLGEQYF.

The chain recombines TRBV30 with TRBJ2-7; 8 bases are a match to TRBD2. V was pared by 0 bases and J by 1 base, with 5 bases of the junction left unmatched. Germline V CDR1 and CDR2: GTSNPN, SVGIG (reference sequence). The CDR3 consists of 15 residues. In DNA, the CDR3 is TGTGCCTGGAGTGTAGCGGGGGCAAGATCCTACGAGCAGTACTTC. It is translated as CAWSVAGARSYEQYF.

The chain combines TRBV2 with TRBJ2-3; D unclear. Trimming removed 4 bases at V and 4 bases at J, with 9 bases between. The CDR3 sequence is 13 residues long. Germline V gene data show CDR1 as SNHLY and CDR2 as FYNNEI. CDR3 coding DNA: TGTGCCAGCAGTGTCTTAGGTTCAGATACGCAGTATTTT. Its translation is CASSVLGSDTQYF.

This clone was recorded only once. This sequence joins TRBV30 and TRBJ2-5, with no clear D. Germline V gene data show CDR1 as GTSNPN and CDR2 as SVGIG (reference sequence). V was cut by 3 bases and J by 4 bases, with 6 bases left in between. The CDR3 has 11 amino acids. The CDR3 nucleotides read TGTGCCTGGAGCGACGTAGAGACCCAGTACTTC. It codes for CAWSDVETQYF.

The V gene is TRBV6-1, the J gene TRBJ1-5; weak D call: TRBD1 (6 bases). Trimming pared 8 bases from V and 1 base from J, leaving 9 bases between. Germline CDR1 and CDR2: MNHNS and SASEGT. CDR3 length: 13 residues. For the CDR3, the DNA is TGTGCCAGCGAAGACAGGAGCAATCAGCCCCAGCATTTT. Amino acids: CASEDRSNQPQHF.

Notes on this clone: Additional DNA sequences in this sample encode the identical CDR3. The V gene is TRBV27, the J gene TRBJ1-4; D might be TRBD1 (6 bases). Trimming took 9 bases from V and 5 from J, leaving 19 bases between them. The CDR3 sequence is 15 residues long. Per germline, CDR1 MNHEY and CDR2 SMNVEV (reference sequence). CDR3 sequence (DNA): TGTGCCAGTAGCCCACGACAGGCAAGCAATGAAAAACTGTTTTTT. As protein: CASSPRQASNEKLFF.

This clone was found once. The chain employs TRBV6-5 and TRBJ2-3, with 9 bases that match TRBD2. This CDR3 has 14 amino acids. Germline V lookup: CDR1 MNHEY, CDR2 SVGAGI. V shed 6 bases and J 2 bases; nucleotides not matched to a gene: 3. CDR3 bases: TGTGCCAGCAGACAGGGACTAGCCACAGATACGCAGTATTTT. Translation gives CASRQGLATDTQYF.

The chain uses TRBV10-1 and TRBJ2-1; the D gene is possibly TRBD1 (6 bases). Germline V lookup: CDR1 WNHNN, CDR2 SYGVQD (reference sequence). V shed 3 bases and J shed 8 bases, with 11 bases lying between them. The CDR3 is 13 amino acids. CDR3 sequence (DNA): TGCGCCAGCAGTGAAGGGGGTAGGGATGAGCAGTTCTTC. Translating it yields CASSEGGRDEQFF.

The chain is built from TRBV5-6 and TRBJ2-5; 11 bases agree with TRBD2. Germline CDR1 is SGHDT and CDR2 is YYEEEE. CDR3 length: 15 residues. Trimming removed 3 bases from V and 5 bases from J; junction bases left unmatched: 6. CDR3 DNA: TGTGCCAGCAGCTCCTTAGCGGGGGGGCGGGAGACCCAGTACTTC. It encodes CASSSLAGGRETQYF.

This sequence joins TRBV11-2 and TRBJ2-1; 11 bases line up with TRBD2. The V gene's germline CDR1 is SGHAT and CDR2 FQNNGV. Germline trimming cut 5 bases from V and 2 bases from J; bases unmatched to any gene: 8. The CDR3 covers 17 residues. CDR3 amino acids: CASSPTSGGPTYNEQFF. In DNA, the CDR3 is TGTGCCAGCAGCCCTACTAGCGGGGGCCCTACCTACAATGAGCAGTTCTTC. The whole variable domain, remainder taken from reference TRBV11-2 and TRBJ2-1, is EAGVAQSPRYKIIEKRQSVAFWCNPISGHATLYWYQQILGQGPKLLIQFQNNGVVDDSQLPKDRFSAERLKGVDSTLKIQPAKLEDSAVYLCASSPTSGGPTYNEQFFGPGTRLTVL.

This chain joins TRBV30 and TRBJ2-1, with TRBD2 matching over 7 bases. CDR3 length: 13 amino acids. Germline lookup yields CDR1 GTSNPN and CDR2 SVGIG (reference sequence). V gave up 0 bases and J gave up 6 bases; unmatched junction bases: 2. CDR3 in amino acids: CAWSVGGANEQFF. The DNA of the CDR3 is TGTGCCTGGAGTGTGGGAGGGGCCAATGAGCAGTTCTTC.

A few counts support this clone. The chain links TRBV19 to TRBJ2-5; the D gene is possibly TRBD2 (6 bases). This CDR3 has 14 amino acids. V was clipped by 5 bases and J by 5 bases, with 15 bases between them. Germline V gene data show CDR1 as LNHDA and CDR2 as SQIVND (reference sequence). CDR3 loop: CASSPGGGDETQYF. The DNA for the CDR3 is TGTGCCAGTAGTCCCGGGGGTGGGGATGAGACCCAGTACTTC.